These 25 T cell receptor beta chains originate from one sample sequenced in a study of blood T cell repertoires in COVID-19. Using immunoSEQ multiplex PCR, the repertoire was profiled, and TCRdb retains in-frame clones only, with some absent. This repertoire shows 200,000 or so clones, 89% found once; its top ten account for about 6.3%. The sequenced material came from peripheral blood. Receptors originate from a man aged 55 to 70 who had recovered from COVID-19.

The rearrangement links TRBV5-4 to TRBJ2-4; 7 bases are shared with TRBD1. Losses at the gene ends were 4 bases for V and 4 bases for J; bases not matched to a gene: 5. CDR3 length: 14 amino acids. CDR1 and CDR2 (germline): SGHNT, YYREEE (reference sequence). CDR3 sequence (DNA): TGTGCCAGCAGCATACCGGGACAGAAAAACATTCAGTACTTC. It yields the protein CASSIPGQKNIQYF.

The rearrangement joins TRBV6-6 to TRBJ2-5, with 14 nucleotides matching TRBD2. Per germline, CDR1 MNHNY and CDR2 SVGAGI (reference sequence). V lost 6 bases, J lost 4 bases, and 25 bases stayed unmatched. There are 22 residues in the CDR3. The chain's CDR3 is CASSLFPEKWGLAGESRETQYF. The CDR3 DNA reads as TGTGCCAGCAGCTTATTTCCAGAGAAGTGGGGACTAGCGGGAGAGTCCCGAGAGACCCAGTACTTC.

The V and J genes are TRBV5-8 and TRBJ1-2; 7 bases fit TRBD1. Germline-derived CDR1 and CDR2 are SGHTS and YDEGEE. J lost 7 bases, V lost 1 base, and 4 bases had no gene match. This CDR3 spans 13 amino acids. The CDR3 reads CASSLTGTAGYTF. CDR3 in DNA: TGTGCCAGCAGCTTGACAGGGACAGCTGGCTACACCTTC.

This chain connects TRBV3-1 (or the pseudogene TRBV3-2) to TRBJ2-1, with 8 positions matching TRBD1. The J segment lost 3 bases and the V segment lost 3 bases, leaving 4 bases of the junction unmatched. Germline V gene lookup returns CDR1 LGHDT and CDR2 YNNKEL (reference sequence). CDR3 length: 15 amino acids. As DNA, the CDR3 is TGTGCCAGCAGCCAGGGACAGGCTAGCTACAATGAGCAGTTCTTC. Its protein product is CASSQGQASYNEQFF.

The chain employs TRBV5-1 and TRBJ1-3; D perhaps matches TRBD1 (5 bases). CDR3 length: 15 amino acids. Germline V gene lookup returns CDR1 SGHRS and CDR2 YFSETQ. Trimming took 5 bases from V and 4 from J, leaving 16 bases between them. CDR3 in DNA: TGCGCCAGCAGGCCCGGGACTGGCGTCGGAAACACCATATATTTT. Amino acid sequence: CASRPGTGVGNTIYF.

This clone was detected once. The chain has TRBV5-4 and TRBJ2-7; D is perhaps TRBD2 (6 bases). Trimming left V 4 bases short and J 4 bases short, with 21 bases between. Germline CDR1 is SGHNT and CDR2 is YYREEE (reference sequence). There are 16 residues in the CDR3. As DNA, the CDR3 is TGTGCCAGCAGCGTTCCTGACCCGACTAGGAAATACGAGCAGTACTTC. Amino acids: CASSVPDPTRKYEQYF.

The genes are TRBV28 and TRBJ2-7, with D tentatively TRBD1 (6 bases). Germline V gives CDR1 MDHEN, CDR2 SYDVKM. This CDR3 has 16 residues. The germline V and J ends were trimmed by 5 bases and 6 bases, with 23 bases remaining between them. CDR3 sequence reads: CASSPLDRIGFREQYF. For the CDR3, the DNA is TGTGCCAGCAGTCCTCTTGACAGGATCGGTTTTCGCGAGCAGTACTTC.

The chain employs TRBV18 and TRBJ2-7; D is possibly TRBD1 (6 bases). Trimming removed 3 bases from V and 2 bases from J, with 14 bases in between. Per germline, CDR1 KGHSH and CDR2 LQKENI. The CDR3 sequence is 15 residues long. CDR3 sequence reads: CASSPRAGDAYEQYF. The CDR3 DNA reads TGTGCCAGCTCACCCCGGGCAGGGGATGCCTACGAGCAGTACTTC.

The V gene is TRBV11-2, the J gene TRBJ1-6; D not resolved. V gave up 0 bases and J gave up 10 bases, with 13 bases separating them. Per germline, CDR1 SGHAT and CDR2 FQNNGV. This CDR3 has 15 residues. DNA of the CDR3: TGTGCCAGCAGCTTAGATCCTAGCTTCTGGTCACCCCTCCACTTT. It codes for CASSLDPSFWSPLHF.

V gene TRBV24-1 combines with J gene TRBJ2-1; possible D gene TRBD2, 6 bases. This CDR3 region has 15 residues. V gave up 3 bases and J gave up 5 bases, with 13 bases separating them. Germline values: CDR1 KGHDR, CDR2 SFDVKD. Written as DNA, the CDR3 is TGTGCCACCAGTGATCCCCGGGACTGGAACAATGAGCAGTTCTTC. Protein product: CATSDPRDWNNEQFF.

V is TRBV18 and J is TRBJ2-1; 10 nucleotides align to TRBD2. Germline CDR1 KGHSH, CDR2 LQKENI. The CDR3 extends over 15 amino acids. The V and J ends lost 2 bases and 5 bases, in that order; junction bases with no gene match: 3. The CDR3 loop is CASSPALAGDNEQFF. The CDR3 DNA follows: TGTGCCAGCTCACCAGCGCTAGCGGGAGACAATGAGCAGTTCTTC.

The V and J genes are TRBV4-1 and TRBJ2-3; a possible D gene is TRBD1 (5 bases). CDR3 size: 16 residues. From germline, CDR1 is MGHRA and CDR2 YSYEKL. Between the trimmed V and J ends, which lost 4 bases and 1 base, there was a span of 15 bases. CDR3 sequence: CASSLSMGPGTDTQYF. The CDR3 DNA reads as TGCGCCAGCAGCCTCTCTATGGGGCCGGGCACAGATACGCAGTATTTT.

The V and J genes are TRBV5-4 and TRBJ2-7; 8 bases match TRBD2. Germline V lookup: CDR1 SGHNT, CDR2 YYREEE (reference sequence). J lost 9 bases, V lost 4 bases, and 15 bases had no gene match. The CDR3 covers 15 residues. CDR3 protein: CASSLTSGDYERQYF. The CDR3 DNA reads TGTGCCAGCAGCCTTACTAGCGGAGATTACGAGCGGCAGTACTTC.

CDR3 sequence: CASSPNRNYGYTF. DNA for the CDR3: TGTGCCAGCTCACCAAACAGAAACTATGGCTACACCTTC. The rearrangement uses TRBV18 and TRBJ1-2; D is undetermined. The germline V gene encodes CDR1 KGHSH and CDR2 LQKENI. CDR3 length equals 13 residues. V gave up 2 bases and J gave up 2 bases, with 6 bases separating them.

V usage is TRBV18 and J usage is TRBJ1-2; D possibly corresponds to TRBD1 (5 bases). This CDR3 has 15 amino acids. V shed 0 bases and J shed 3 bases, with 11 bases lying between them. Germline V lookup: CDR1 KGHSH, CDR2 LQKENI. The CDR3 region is CASSPPRAGYYGYTF. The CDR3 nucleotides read TGTGCCAGCTCACCACCCCGCGCAGGGTACTATGGCTACACCTTC.

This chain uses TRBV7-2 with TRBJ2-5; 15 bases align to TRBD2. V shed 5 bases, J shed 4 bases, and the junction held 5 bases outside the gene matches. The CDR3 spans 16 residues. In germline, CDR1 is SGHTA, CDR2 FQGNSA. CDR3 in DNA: TGTGCCAGCAGCCGGACTAGCGGGGGGGAAGGAGAGACCCAGTACTTC. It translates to CASSRTSGGEGETQYF.

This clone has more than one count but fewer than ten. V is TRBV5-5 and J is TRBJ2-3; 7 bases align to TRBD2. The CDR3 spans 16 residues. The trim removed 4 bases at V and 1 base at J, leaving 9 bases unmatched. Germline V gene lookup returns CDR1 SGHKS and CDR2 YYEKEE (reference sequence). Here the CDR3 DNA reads TGTGCCAGCAGCAACACCCGGGACTATCGCACAGATACGCAGTATTTT. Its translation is CASSNTRDYRTDTQYF.

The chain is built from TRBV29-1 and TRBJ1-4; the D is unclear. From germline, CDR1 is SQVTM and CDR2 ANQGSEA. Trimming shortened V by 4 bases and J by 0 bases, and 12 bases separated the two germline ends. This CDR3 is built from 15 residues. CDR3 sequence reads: CSVALTESTNEKLFF. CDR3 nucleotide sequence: TGCAGCGTTGCCCTGACGGAGTCAACTAATGAAAAACTGTTTTTT.

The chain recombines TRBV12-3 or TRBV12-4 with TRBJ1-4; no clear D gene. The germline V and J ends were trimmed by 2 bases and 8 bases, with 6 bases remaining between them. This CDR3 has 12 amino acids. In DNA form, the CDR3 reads TGTGCCAGCAGTTTATCGGGAGAAAAACTGTTTTTT. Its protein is CASSLSGEKLFF.

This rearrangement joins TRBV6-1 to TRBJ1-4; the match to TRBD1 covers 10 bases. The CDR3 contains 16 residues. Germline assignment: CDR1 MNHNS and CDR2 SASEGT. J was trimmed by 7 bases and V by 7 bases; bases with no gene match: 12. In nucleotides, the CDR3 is TGTGCCAGCAATGACAGGGGGCGCGGAGTGATTGAAAAACTGTTTTTT. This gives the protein CASNDRGRGVIEKLFF.

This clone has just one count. CDR3 coding DNA: TGTGCCAGCAGTGCAGGGACAGGAGGTAGCAATCAGCCCCAGCATTTT. This sequence encodes CASSAGTGGSNQPQHF. This chain connects TRBV27 to TRBJ1-5; 8 nucleotides align to TRBD1. CDR3 length equals 16 residues. V dropped 5 bases and J dropped 0; count of bases not matched to a gene: 6. CDR1 is MNHEY, CDR2 SMNVEV, per germline (reference sequence).

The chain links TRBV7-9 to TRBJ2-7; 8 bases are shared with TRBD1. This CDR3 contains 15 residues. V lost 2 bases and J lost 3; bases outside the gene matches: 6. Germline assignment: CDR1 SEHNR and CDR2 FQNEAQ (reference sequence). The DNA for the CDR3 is TGTGCCAGCAGCTTACCACAGGGGGGATTCTACGAGCAGTACTTC. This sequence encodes CASSLPQGGFYEQYF.

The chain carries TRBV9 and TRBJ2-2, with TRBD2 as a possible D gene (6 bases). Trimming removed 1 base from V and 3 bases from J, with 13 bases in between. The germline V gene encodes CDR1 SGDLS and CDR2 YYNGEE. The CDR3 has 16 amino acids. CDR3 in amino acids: CASSVRGGGDTGELFF. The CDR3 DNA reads TGTGCCAGCAGCGTAAGGGGAGGAGGGGACACCGGGGAGCTGTTTTTT.

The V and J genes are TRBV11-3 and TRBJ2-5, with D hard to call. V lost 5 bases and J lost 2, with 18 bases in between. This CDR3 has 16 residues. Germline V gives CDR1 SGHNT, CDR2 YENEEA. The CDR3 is CASSPGVARGQETQYF. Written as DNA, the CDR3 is TGTGCCAGCAGCCCTGGCGTGGCTAGAGGACAAGAGACCCAGTACTTC.

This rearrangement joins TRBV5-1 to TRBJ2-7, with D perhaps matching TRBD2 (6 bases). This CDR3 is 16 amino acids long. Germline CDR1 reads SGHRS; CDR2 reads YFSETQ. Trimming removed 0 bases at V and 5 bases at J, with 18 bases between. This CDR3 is CASSLAGRGPPDEQYF. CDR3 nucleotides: TGCGCCAGCAGCTTGGCCGGGAGAGGGCCCCCTGACGAGCAGTACTTC.